This T cell receptor beta chain was captured by sequencing in a study of a mutant IDH1 vaccine in newly diagnosed glioma. Study summary: The treated population exhibited a male proportion of roughly 60%, a female proportion of roughly 40%, and a mean age of about 40 years. Former treatment meant radiotherapy, temozolomide, or both; the majority had gotten both.

The V gene's germline CDR1 is LNHDA and CDR2 SQIVND (reference sequence). J lost 1 base, V lost 6 bases, and 2 bases had no gene match. CDR3 length equals 13 residues. The assay was immunoSEQ multiplex PCR, and TCRdb's table has in-frame clones only and misses some. Here the sample spans approximately 81,000 clones, 65% to 90% being singletons. This clone was recorded a few times. Its antigen is as yet unknown. Sample time point: week 23, last vaccination. What each vaccine dose contained was 300 ug of mutant IDH1 20-mer peptide, accompanied by topical imiquimod. The donors' diagnosis was new WHO grade 3 or 4 astrocytoma that was IDH1-mutant and ATRX-lost.

The source material was PBMCs, sampled from a glioma patient whose treatment included an IDH1 peptide vaccine. This receptor was obtained from a man aged 30-40 years with glioma. Some clones in this sample may be carry-over from other donors' samples. The chain links TRBV19 to TRBJ1-1; TRBD1 aligns across 7 bases. The CDR3, as DNA: TGTGCCAGTAGGACAGGGAGGAACACTGAAGCTTTCTTT. It specifies CASRTGRNTEAFF.